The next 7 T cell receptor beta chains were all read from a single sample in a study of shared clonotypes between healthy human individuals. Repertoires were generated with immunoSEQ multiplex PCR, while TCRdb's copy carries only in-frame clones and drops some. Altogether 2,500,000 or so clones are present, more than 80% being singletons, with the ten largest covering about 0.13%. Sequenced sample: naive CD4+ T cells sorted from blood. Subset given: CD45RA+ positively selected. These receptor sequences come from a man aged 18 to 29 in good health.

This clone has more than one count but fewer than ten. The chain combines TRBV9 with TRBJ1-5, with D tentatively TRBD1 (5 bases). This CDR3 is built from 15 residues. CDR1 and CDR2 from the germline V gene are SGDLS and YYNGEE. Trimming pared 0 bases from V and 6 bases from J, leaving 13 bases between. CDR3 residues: CASSVGGQGSQPQHF. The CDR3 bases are TGTGCCAGCAGCGTAGGTGGGCAGGGTAGTCAGCCCCAGCATTTT. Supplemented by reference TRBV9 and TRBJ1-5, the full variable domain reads DSGVTQTPKHLITATGQRVTLRCSPRSGDLSVYWYQQSLDQGLQFLIQYYNGEERAKGNILERFSAQQFPDLHSELNLSSLELGDSALYFCASSVGGQGSQPQHFGDGTRLSIL.

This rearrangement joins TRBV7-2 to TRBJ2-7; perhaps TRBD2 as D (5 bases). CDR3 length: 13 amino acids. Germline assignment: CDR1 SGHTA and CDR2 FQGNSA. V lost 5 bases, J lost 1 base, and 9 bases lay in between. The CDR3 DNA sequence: TGTGCCAGCAGCCCCGGGGTGTCCTACGAGCAGTACTTC. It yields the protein CASSPGVSYEQYF.

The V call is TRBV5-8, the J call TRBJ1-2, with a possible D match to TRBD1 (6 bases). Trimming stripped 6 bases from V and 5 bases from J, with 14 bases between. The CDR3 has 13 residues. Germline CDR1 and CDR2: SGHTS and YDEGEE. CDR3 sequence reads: CASITWTVYGYTF. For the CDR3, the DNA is TGTGCCAGCATCACCTGGACAGTTTATGGCTACACCTTC.

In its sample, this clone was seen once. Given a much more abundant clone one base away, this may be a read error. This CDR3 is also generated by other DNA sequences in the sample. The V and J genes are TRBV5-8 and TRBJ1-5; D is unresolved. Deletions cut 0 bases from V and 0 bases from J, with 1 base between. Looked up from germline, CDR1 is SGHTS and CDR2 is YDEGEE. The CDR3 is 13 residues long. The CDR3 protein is CASSLGSNQPQHF. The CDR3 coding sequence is TGTGCCAGCAGCTTGGGTAGCAATCAGCCCCAGCATTTT.

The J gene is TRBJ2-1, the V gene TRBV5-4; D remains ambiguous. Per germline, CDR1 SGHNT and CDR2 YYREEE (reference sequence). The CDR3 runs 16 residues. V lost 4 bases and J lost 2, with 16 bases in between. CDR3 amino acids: CASSPAGTSPYNEQFF. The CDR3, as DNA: TGTGCCAGCAGCCCCGCCGGCACTTCCCCCTACAATGAGCAGTTCTTC.

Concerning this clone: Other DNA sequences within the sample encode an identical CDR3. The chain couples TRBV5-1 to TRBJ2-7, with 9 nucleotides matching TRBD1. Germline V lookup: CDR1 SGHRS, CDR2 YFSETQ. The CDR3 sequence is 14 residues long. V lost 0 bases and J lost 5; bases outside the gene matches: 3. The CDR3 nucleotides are TGCGCCAGCAGCTTGGGACAGGGGGGCGACGAGCAGTACTTC. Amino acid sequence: CASSLGQGGDEQYF.

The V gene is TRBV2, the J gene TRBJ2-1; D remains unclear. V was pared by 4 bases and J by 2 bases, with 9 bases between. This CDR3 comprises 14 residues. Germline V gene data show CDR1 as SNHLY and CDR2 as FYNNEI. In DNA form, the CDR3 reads TGTGCCAGCAGTGTATCCTGGACCTACAATGAGCAGTTCTTC. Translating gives CASSVSWTYNEQFF.